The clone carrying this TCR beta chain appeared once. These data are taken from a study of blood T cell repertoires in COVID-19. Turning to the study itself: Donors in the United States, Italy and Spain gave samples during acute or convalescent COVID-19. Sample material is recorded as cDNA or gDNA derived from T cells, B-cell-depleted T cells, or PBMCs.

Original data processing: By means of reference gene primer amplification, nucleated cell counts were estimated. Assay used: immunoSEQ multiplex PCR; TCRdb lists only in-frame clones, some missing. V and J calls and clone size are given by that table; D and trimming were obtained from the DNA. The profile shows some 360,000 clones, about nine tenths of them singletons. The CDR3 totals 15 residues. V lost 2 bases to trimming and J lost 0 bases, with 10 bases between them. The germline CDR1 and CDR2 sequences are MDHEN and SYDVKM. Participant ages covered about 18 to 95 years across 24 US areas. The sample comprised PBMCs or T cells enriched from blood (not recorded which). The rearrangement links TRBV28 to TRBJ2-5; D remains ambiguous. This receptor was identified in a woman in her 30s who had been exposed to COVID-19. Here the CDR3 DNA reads TGTGCCAGCAGTTTAAGTAACAAGTACCAAGAGACCCAGTACTTC. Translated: CASSLSNKYQETQYF.